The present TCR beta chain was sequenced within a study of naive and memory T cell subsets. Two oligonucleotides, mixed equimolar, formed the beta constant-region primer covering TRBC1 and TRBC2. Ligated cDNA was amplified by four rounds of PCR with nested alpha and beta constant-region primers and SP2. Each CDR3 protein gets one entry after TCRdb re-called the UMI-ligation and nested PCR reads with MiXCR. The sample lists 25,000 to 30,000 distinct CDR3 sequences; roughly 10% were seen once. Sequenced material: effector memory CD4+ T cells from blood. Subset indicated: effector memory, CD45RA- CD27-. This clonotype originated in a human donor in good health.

CDR3 sequence reads: CASSPGGSFNQPQHF. In DNA form, the CDR3 reads TGTGCCAGCAGCCCTGGCGGGAGCTTCAATCAGCCCCAGCATTTT. The V gene is TRBV7-2, the J gene TRBJ1-5; D is uncertain. The CDR3 is 15 amino acids. V dropped 5 bases and J dropped 3 bases, with 14 bases sitting between them. The germline gives CDR1 SGHTA, CDR2 FQGNSA.